This T cell receptor beta chain was recovered during a study of shared clonotypes between healthy human individuals. Generated by immunoSEQ multiplex PCR, the TCRdb table keeps only in-frame clones and is missing some. The sample includes around 2.1 million clones, more than 85% of them seen just once. Terminally differentiated effector memory CD45RA+ cells were excluded by CCR7 positive selection of CD45RO-negative cells. The donor cohort consisted entirely of Caucasian adults residing in Nashville, Tennessee. V dropped 5 bases and J dropped 3; count of bases not matched to a gene: 7. Germline CDR1 is SGDLS and CDR2 is YYNGEE. This CDR3 contains 15 residues.

This clonotype was obtained from a man aged 18 to 30 in good health. Some clones in this sample may be carry-over from other donors' samples. The sequenced sample was naive CD8+ T cells from PBMCs. The chain uses TRBV9 and TRBJ2-7, with TRBD2 matching 11 bases. The CDR3 loop is CASSTGTSGHYEQYF. CDR3 coding DNA: TGTGCCAGCAGTACCGGGACTAGCGGACACTACGAGCAGTACTTC.